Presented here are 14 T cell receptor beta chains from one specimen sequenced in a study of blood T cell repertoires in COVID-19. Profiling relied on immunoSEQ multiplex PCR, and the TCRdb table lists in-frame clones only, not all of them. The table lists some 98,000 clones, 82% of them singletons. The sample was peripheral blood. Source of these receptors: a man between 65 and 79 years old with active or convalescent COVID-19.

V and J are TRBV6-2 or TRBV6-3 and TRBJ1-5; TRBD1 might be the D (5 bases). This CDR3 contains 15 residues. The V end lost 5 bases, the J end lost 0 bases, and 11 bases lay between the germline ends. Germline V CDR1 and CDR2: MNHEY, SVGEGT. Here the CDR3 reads CASSKQVTSNQPQHF. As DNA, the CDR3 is TGTGCCAGCAGTAAACAGGTTACTAGCAATCAGCCCCAGCATTTT.

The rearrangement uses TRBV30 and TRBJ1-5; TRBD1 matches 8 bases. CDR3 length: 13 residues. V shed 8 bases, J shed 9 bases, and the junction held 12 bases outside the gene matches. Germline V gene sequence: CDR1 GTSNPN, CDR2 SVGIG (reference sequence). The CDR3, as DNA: TGTGCCGGGGGGACAGGTCAATCAGGGCCCCAGCATTTT. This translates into CAGGTGQSGPQHF.

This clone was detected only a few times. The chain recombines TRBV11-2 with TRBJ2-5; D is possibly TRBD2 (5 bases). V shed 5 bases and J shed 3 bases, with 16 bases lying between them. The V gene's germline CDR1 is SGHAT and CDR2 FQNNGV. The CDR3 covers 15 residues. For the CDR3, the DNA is TGTGCCAGCAGCCGAAGAAGTAGCGCGGAAGAGACCCAGTACTTC. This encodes CASSRRSSAEETQYF. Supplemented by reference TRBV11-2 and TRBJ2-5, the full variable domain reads EAGVAQSPRYKIIEKRQSVAFWCNPISGHATLYWYQQILGQGPKLLIQFQNNGVVDDSQLPKDRFSAERLKGVDSTLKIQPAKLEDSAVYLCASSRRSSAEETQYFGPGTRLLVL.

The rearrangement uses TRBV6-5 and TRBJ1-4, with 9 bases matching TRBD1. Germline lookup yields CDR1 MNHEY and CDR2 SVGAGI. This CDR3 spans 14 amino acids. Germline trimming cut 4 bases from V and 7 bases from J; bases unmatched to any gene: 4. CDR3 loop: CASSSQGAREKLFF. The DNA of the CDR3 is TGTGCCAGCAGTTCACAGGGGGCGCGTGAAAAACTGTTTTTT.

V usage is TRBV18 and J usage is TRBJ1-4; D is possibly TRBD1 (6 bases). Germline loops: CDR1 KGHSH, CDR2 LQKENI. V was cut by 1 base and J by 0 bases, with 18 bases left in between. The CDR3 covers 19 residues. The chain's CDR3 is CASSPQRVTGLATNEKLFF. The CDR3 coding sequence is TGTGCCAGCTCACCACAGAGGGTGACAGGCCTTGCAACTAATGAAAAACTGTTTTTT.

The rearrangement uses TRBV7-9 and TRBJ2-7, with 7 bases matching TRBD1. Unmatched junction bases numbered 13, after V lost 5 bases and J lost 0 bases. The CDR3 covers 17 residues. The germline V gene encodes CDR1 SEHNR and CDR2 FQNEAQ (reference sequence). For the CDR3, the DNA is TGTGCCAGCAGCCCTCCTTCCGGGACAGCAAACTCCTACGAGCAGTACTTC. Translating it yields CASSPPSGTANSYEQYF.

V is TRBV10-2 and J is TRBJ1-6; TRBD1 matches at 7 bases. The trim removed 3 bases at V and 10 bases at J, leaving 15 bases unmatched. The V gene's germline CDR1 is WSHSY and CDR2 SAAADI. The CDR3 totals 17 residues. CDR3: CASSDPGQGVNRSPLHF. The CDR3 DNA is TGCGCCAGCAGTGATCCCGGCCAGGGGGTGAATAGATCACCCCTCCACTTT.

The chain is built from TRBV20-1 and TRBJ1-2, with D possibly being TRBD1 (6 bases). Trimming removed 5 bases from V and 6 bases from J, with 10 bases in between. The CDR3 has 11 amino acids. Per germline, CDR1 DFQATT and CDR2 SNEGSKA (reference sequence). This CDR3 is CSAERQDGYTF. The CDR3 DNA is TGCAGTGCTGAAAGACAGGATGGCTACACCTTC.

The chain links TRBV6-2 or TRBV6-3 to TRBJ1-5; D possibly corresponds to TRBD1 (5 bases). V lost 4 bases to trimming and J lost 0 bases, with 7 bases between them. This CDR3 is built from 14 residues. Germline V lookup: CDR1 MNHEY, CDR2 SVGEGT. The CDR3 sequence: CASSWGVSNQPQHF. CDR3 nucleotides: TGTGCCAGCAGTTGGGGCGTTAGCAATCAGCCCCAGCATTTT.

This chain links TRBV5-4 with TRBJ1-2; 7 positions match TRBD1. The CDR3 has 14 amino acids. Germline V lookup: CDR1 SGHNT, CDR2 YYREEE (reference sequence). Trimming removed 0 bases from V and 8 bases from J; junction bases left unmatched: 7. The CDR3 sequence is CASSLGKGARGYTF. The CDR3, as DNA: TGTGCCAGCAGCTTGGGAAAGGGGGCACGAGGCTACACCTTC.

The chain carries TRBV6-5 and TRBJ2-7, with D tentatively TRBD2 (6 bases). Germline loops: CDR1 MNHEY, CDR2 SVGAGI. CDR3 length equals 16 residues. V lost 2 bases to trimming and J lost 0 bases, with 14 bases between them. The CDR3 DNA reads TGTGCCAGCAGTTACGGGACTGTGATGGGCTCCTACGAGCAGTACTTC. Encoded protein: CASSYGTVMGSYEQYF.

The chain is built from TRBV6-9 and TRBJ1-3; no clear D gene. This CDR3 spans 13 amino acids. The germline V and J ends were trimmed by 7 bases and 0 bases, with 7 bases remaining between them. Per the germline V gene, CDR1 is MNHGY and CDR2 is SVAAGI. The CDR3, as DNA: TGTGCCAGCATCCCTTACTCTGGAAACACCATATATTTT. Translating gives CASIPYSGNTIYF.

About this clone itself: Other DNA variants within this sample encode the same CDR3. This CDR3 reads CAWSRGYEQYF. CDR3 coding DNA: TGTGCCTGGAGCAGGGGGTACGAGCAGTACTTC. J is TRBJ2-7 and V is TRBV30, with 7 bases fitting TRBD1. The CDR3 consists of 11 residues. The J segment lost 4 bases and the V segment lost 3 bases, leaving 0 bases of the junction unmatched. CDR1 is GTSNPN and CDR2 is SVGIG in the germline V gene (reference sequence).

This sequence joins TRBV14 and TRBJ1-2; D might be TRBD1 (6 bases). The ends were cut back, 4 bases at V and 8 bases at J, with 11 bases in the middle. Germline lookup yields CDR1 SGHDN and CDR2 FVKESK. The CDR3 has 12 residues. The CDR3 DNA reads TGTGCCAGCAGCCCACAGGGTTGGGGCTACACCTTC. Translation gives CASSPQGWGYTF.